The 21 T cell receptor beta chains presented below share a single source sample, sequenced in a study of blood T cell repertoires in COVID-19. Profiled with immunoSEQ multiplex PCR; TCRdb holds only in-frame clones, not every one. This table has 70,000 to 85,000 clones, roughly four fifths appearing once. Material for sequencing was peripheral blood. These receptors originate from a human donor in a cohort sampled during active COVID-19.

The J gene is TRBJ1-2, the V gene TRBV5-4; 7 positions agree with TRBD1. The CDR3 contains 15 residues. Trimming took 4 bases from V and 1 from J; bases not matched to a gene: 7. Germline V gives CDR1 SGHNT, CDR2 YYREEE (reference sequence). CDR3 in amino acids: CASSIGTDRNYGYTF. CDR3 DNA: TGTGCCAGCAGCATCGGGACAGATCGTAACTATGGCTACACCTTC.

Note on this clone: Other DNA sequences in this specimen translate into the identical CDR3. The chain uses TRBV6-5 and TRBJ1-2; 11 bases are a match to TRBD1. V trimming: 6 bases; J trimming: 8 bases; junction bases outside the gene matches: 2. Germline values: CDR1 MNHEY, CDR2 SVGAGI. There are 12 residues in the CDR3. The chain's CDR3 is CASRDRGLGYTF. CDR3 sequence (DNA): TGTGCCAGCAGGGACAGGGGGCTGGGCTACACCTTC.

V is TRBV15 and J is TRBJ1-5; the D gene is possibly TRBD1 (6 bases). CDR3 size: 17 residues. The ends were cut back, 0 bases at V and 2 bases at J, with 14 bases in the middle. Germline assignment: CDR1 LNHNV and CDR2 YYDKDF (reference sequence). The chain's CDR3 is CATSRDYQGSGNQPQHF. As DNA, the CDR3 is TGTGCCACCAGCAGAGATTACCAGGGGTCAGGCAATCAGCCCCAGCATTTT.

The chain joins TRBV7-9 to TRBJ1-1; D call uncertain. V was shortened by 4 bases and J by 5 bases, with 5 bases between the two germline ends. The CDR3 sequence is 11 residues long. Germline CDR1 and CDR2: SEHNR and FQNEAQ (reference sequence). This CDR3 reads CASSYSTEAFF. CDR3 bases: TGTGCCAGCAGCTATAGTACTGAAGCTTTCTTT.

In its sample, this clone was seen a few times. The V and J genes are TRBV19 and TRBJ2-2; no clear D. Trimming took off 6 bases at V and 5 bases at J, with 16 bases between the two ends. The CDR3 runs 15 residues. Germline V gene lookup returns CDR1 LNHDA and CDR2 SQIVND (reference sequence). The CDR3 reads CASRKNRGETGELFF. Written as DNA, the CDR3 is TGTGCCAGTAGGAAGAACCGAGGTGAGACCGGGGAGCTGTTTTTT.

The gene calls are TRBV6-4 and TRBJ2-3, with D uncertain. This CDR3 comprises 16 residues. The V and J ends lost 0 bases and 0 bases respectively, with 10 bases between them. Germline V gene lookup returns CDR1 MRHNA and CDR2 SNTAGT. CDR3 in DNA: TGTGCCAGCAGTGACTCTCCAGCGTCCAGCACAGATACGCAGTATTTT. This encodes CASSDSPASSTDTQYF.

CDR3 DNA: TGTGCCAGCTCACCACCTTTCGGCGGTGGACAATTCAATCAGCCCCAGCATTTT. Protein product: CASSPPFGGGQFNQPQHF. The rearrangement links TRBV18 to TRBJ1-5; TRBD1 is a possible D gene (5 bases). Trimming shortened V by 0 bases and J by 3 bases, and 18 bases separated the two germline ends. Germline CDR1 reads KGHSH; CDR2 reads LQKENI. The CDR3 totals 18 residues.

The rearrangement joins TRBV7-3 to TRBJ2-1; 8 bases are a match to TRBD1. The CDR3 consists of 17 residues. With 2 bases clipped from V and 1 base from J, the junction kept 7 bases outside the gene matches. Germline lookup yields CDR1 SGHTA and CDR2 FQGTGA. The DNA for the CDR3 is TGTGCCAGCAGCTTACTCAGGGGGCGGGCATCCTACAATGAGCAGTTCTTC. It specifies CASSLLRGRASYNEQFF.

This chain connects TRBV12-3 or TRBV12-4 to TRBJ2-7; D is ambiguous. Trimming removed 6 bases at V and 7 bases at J, with 13 bases between. The CDR3 totals 12 residues. CDR3 region: CASSRLLREQYF. The DNA for the CDR3 is TGTGCCAGCAGCCGTCTACTACGGGAGCAGTACTTC.

The V call is TRBV29-1, the J call TRBJ1-1; 10 bases are a match to TRBD1. This CDR3 comprises 14 residues. In germline, CDR1 is SQVTM, CDR2 ANQGSEA. Trimming took 4 bases from V and 9 from J; bases not matched to a gene: 11. CDR3 region: CSVARDRGLVKAFF. CDR3 DNA sequence: TGCAGCGTTGCCCGGGACAGGGGATTGGTGAAAGCTTTCTTT. Looking up the rest from reference TRBV29-1 and TRBJ1-1 gives the full variable domain: SAVISQKPSRDICQRGTSLTIQCQVDSQVTMMFWYRQQPGQSLTLIATANQGSEATYESGFVIDKFPISRPNLTFSTLTVSNMSPEDSSIYLCSVARDRGLVKAFFGQGTRLTVV.

The chain couples TRBV29-1 to TRBJ2-2, with TRBD1 identical over 7 bases. From germline, CDR1 is SQVTM and CDR2 ANQGSEA. This CDR3 has 14 residues. V shed 7 bases and J 0 bases; nucleotides not matched to a gene: 5. DNA of the CDR3: TGCAGCGCCCGAGGGGGCTCGAACACCGGGGAGCTGTTTTTT. This sequence encodes CSARGGSNTGELFF.

This clone showed up just once. The chain couples TRBV28 to TRBJ2-1, with TRBD1 matching over 9 bases. The junction had 12 bases not matched to a gene; V was cut back by 2 bases and J by 7 bases. The CDR3 is 17 residues long. The germline V gene encodes CDR1 MDHEN and CDR2 SYDVKM. The CDR3 sequence: CASSLPPAMDRGNEQFF. In DNA form, the CDR3 reads TGTGCCAGCAGTTTACCCCCAGCTATGGACAGGGGTAATGAGCAGTTCTTC.

The CDR3 DNA follows: TGTGCCAGCAGTGTAGCACTAGCGGGTTCCACAGATACGCAGTATTTT. Protein product: CASSVALAGSTDTQYF. The chain has TRBV28 and TRBJ2-3, with 9 nucleotides matching TRBD2. This CDR3 comprises 16 residues. J lost 2 bases, V lost 5 bases, and 8 bases had no gene match. Germline V gene sequence: CDR1 MDHEN, CDR2 SYDVKM.

This clone has more than one count but fewer than ten. The chain is built from TRBV6-4 and TRBJ2-1; TRBD2 aligns across 12 bases. This CDR3 has 15 residues. Germline assignment: CDR1 MRHNA and CDR2 SNTAGT. The V gene end was trimmed by 6 bases and the J gene end by 6 bases; junction bases not matched to a gene: 6. CDR3 in amino acids: CASRALAGGPNEQFF. The CDR3 DNA is TGTGCCAGCAGAGCACTAGCGGGGGGCCCCAATGAGCAGTTCTTC.

This clone was counted once. The chain uses TRBV28 and TRBJ2-3; possibly TRBD2 for D (6 bases). CDR1 is MDHEN and CDR2 is SYDVKM in the germline V gene. The CDR3 runs 14 residues. V lost 5 bases and J 4 bases, leaving 13 bases between the germline ends. The CDR3 nucleotides are TGTGCCAGCAGTCCGACCGGGGGTCCAGATACGCAGTATTTT. It specifies CASSPTGGPDTQYF.

The V call is TRBV14, the J call TRBJ1-3, with 8 bases matching TRBD1. This CDR3 has 17 amino acids. CDR1 and CDR2 (germline): SGHDN, FVKESK. Germline trimming cut 6 bases from V and 0 bases from J; bases unmatched to any gene: 10. The CDR3 DNA is TGTGCCAGCAGTCGCGTCACAGGGGGAATCTCTGGAAACACCATATATTTT. Its protein product is CASSRVTGGISGNTIYF.

This chain joins TRBV5-1 and TRBJ2-5, with D maybe TRBD1 (6 bases). The V gene lost 0 bases and the J gene lost 5 bases, with 17 bases spanning the gap. Germline V gives CDR1 SGHRS, CDR2 YFSETQ. CDR3 length: 16 amino acids. The CDR3 region has the DNA TGCGCCAGCAGCTTGGCTAGCACAGGGTCTGTTGAGACCCAGTACTTC. Its translation: CASSLASTGSVETQYF.

The rearrangement joins TRBV2 to TRBJ1-5, with D possibly TRBD1 on 5 matching bases. CDR1 is SNHLY and CDR2 is FYNNEI in the germline V gene. Trimming cost V 4 bases and J 3 bases, with 13 bases left between them. The CDR3 is 15 amino acids. CDR3 in amino acids: CASSADSPINQPQHF. The DNA of the CDR3 is TGTGCCAGCAGTGCCGACAGTCCTATCAATCAGCCCCAGCATTTT.

The rearrangement uses TRBV10-3 and TRBJ2-2; D remains ambiguous. Germline V lookup: CDR1 ENHRY, CDR2 SYGVKD. V lost 0 bases to trimming and J lost 3 bases, with 5 bases between them. CDR3 size: 14 residues. CDR3 in amino acids: CAISESPDTGELFF. The CDR3 DNA sequence: TGTGCCATCAGTGAGTCACCAGACACCGGGGAGCTGTTTTTT.

Worth noting for this clone: This same CDR3 is encoded by further DNA sequences in the sample. The V gene is TRBV5-4, the J gene TRBJ2-5; D possibly corresponds to TRBD1 (6 bases). The length of the CDR3 is 13 residues. Trimming removed 2 bases from V and 2 bases from J, with 7 bases in between. CDR1 and CDR2 from the germline V gene are SGHNT and YYREEE (reference sequence). For the CDR3, the DNA is TGTGCCAGCAGCTTAGGACAGCAAGAGACCCAGTACTTC. Its protein product is CASSLGQQETQYF.

The CDR3 loop is CATSDFQVGYGYTF. In DNA form, the CDR3 reads TGTGCCACCAGTGATTTCCAGGTGGGCTATGGCTACACCTTC. The chain couples TRBV24-1 to TRBJ1-2, with D hard to call. V was clipped by 1 base and J by 4 bases, with 9 bases between them. CDR1 is KGHDR and CDR2 is SFDVKD in the germline V gene. CDR3 length: 14 amino acids.